The present entry profiles one T cell receptor beta chain with its context. Its matching antigen is unknown. The data were obtained in a study of shared clonotypes between healthy human individuals. For the study at large: Each donor had three CD4 naive, three CD4 memory, two CD8 naive and one CD8 memory plate. Regarding the study as a whole: Generation of non-shared clonotypes was less probable than generation of clonotypes shared by all four donors. Across four donors, naive CD4 shared around 5%, naive CD8 3% to 3.5%, memory CD4 less than 2.5%, memory CD8 roughly 0.37%.

This CDR3 is 13 amino acids long. Germline CDR1 reads SGHVS; CDR2 reads FQNEAQ. V was cut by 5 bases and J by 2 bases, with 8 bases left in between. CD4+ cells underwent separation, giving CD45RA+ naive and CD45RA-negative memory subsets. Some clones are missing from TCRdb's copy, which holds only in-frame ones; the method was immunoSEQ multiplex PCR. The sample carries some 1.4 million clones, over 95% recorded once. This receptor was taken from a man aged 25 to 40 in good health. The sequencing input was naive CD4+ T cells sorted from blood. Described subset: CD45RA+ positively selected. V is TRBV7-8 and J is TRBJ2-3; no firm D call. Here the CDR3 DNA reads TGTGCCAGCAGCCCCCTGGTCACAGATACGCAGTATTTT. It encodes CASSPLVTDTQYF.